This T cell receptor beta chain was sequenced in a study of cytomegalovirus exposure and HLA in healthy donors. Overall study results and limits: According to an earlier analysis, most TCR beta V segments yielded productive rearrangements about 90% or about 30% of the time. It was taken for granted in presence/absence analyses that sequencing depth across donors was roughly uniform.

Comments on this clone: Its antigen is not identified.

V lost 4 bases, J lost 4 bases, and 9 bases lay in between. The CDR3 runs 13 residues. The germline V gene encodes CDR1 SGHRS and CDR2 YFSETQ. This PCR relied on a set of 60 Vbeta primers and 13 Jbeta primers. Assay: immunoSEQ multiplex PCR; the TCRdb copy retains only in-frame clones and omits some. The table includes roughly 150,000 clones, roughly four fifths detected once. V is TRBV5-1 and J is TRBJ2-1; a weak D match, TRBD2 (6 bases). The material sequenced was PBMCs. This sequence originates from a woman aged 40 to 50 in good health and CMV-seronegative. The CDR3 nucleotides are TGCGCCAGCAGCCCCGGGACTTACAATGAGCAGTTCTTC. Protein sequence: CASSPGTYNEQFF. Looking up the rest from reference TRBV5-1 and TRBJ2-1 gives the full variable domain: KAGVTQTPRYLIKTRGQQVTLSCSPISGHRSVSWYQQTPGQGLQFLFEYFSETQRNKGNFPGRFSGRQFSNSRSEMNVSTLELGDSALYLCASSPGTYNEQFFGPGTRLTVL.